Listed here are 8 T cell receptor beta chains from one sample, sequenced in a study of shared T cell receptors in the human thymus. The protocol was immunoSEQ multiplex PCR, while the TCRdb copy is restricted to in-frame clones and leaves out a portion. Of about 380,000 clones in the sample, about 95% were seen once. Source material: thymocytes. The receptor source for this set is a human donor.

This clone was seen only once. This chain uses TRBV9 with TRBJ2-1; no firm D call. CDR3 length: 14 residues. Per germline, CDR1 SGDLS and CDR2 YYNGEE. V was cut by 3 bases and J by 4 bases, with 11 bases left in between. The CDR3 DNA reads as TGTGCCAGCAGCGGCCCCCCCGAATACAATGAGCAGTTCTTC. It encodes CASSGPPEYNEQFF. The full variable domain, with the rest looked up from reference TRBV9 and TRBJ2-1, is DSGVTQTPKHLITATGQRVTLRCSPRSGDLSVYWYQQSLDQGLQFLIQYYNGEERAKGNILERFSAQQFPDLHSELNLSSLELGDSALYFCASSGPPEYNEQFFGPGTRLTVL.

The J gene is TRBJ1-1, the V gene TRBV6-1; possible D gene TRBD1, 5 bases. V was pared by 7 bases and J by 2 bases, with 11 bases between. The CDR3 totals 13 residues. CDR1 and CDR2 (germline): MNHNS, SASEGT. The DNA for the CDR3 is TGTGCCAGCATGGGGCAGGTCAACACTGAAGCTTTCTTT. Translated: CASMGQVNTEAFF.

V is TRBV2 and J is TRBJ2-5; D perhaps matches TRBD1 (6 bases). Judging by the DNA end, TRBJ2-7 fits better; the J call may be wrong. The CDR3 runs 13 residues. CDR1 is SNHLY, CDR2 FYNNEI, per germline. The CDR3 region is CASIKTGCYEQYF. For the CDR3, the DNA is TGTGCCAGCATCAAAACAGGGTGTTACGAGCAGTACTTC.

Only one count was recorded for this clone. The J gene is TRBJ1-2, the V gene TRBV5-8; D call uncertain. Germline V lookup: CDR1 SGHTS, CDR2 YDEGEE. V lost 0 bases and J lost 10, with 16 bases in between. CDR3 length: 14 amino acids. The DNA of the CDR3 is TGTGCCAGCAGCTTGGATCCCAGAGGGCTAGACTACACCTTC. Protein: CASSLDPRGLDYTF.

V gene TRBV28 combines with J gene TRBJ2-7; D possibly corresponds to TRBD2 (5 bases). The CDR3 runs to 16 residues. Between the trimmed V and J ends, which lost 3 bases and 0 bases, there was a span of 15 bases. Germline-derived CDR1 and CDR2 are MDHEN and SYDVKM. This CDR3 reads CASSFGSPEGSYEQYF. In nucleotides, the CDR3 is TGTGCCAGCAGTTTTGGTTCCCCAGAGGGCTCCTACGAGCAGTACTTC.

This chain joins TRBV19 and TRBJ2-1; D possibly corresponds to TRBD1 (5 bases). The germline V gene encodes CDR1 LNHDA and CDR2 SQIVND (reference sequence). The CDR3 totals 13 residues. V lost 4 bases and J 4 bases, leaving 8 bases between the germline ends. The CDR3 DNA reads TGTGCCAGTAGTAGACAGCGTTACAATGAGCAGTTCTTC. Protein sequence: CASSRQRYNEQFF.

The rearrangement joins TRBV6-5 to TRBJ2-7; D gene unclear. V lost 2 bases to trimming and J lost 1 base, with 12 bases between them. This CDR3 has 15 amino acids. Germline CDR1 and CDR2: MNHEY and SVGAGI. CDR3: CASSYLGRMSYEQYF. CDR3 sequence (DNA): TGTGCCAGCAGTTACCTAGGTAGGATGTCCTACGAGCAGTACTTC.

This rearrangement joins TRBV4-2 to TRBJ2-7; D uncertain. Germline V gives CDR1 LGHNA, CDR2 YNFKEQ. V gave up 1 base and J gave up 4 bases, with 17 bases separating them. This CDR3 region has 16 residues. CDR3 bases: TGTGCCAGCAGCCAAGTCGCGGTGAGAGCCAGATACGAGCAGTACTTC. Translated, it gives CASSQVAVRARYEQYF.